Following are 7 T cell receptor beta chains from one sample sequenced in a study of CD8+ T cells in alopecia areata. cDNA prepared by RNA extraction and subsequent reverse transcription served as the template for sequencing. TCRdb keeps only in-frame clones here, not all; method: immunoSEQ multiplex PCR. Of fewer than 250,000 clones listed, more than 30% were seen once; the top ten hold almost 0.5%. Treatment noted: oral pan-JAK inhibitor, 5-10 mg twice daily. The input for sequencing was CD4+ T cells sorted from blood, taken between weeks 30 and 35, from a patient treated with tofacitinib. The receptors shown here come from a human donor with alopecia areata.

The CDR3 region has the DNA TGTGCCTGGAGTTTTCGATTCTATGGCTACACCTTC. Translated: CAWSFRFYGYTF. The gene calls are TRBV30 and TRBJ1-2; D not resolved. Germline V CDR1 and CDR2: GTSNPN, SVGIG (reference sequence). The V end lost 2 bases, the J end lost 4 bases, and 8 bases lay between the germline ends. This CDR3 has 12 amino acids.

With regard to this clone: The DNA is omitted, as the CDR3 cannot be located on it reliably, and the CDR3 follows TCRdb's listing. The chain joins TRBV25-1 to TRBJ1-1. Germline CDR1 is MGHDK and CDR2 is SYGVNS. From its first to its last residue, the CDR3 has 16 amino acids. CDR3 loop: CASSPTFGSANTEAFF.

The chain recombines TRBV6-5 with TRBJ2-6; D gene ambiguous. V was clipped by 6 bases and J by 4 bases, with 7 bases between them. The germline CDR1 and CDR2 sequences are MNHEY and SVGAGI. CDR3 length: 13 amino acids. DNA for the CDR3: TGTGCCAGCAGGATGACAGGGGCCAACGTCCTGACTTTC. Protein product: CASRMTGANVLTF.

The chain couples TRBV6-5 to TRBJ2-7; 7 nucleotides agree with TRBD1. Trimming at V came to 4 bases and at J to 1 base, leaving 7 bases not matched to a gene. This CDR3 region has 15 residues. CDR1 and CDR2 from the germline V gene are MNHEY and SVGAGI. The CDR3 protein is CASSSPGTASYEQYF. The CDR3 DNA follows: TGTGCCAGCAGTTCGCCCGGGACAGCTTCCTACGAGCAGTACTTC.

Many counts were recorded for this clone. V gene TRBV29-1 combines with J gene TRBJ2-1; D possibly corresponds to TRBD1 (5 bases). CDR1 and CDR2 from the germline V gene are SQVTM and ANQGSEA. The CDR3 totals 15 residues. V lost 6 bases, J lost 7 bases, and 22 bases lay in between. The CDR3 spells CSVELPKGWRNEQFF. For the CDR3, the DNA is TGCAGCGTCGAACTCCCTAAGGGGTGGCGGAATGAGCAGTTCTTC.

V and J are TRBV5-1 and TRBJ1-6; D is undetermined. Per the germline V gene, CDR1 is SGHRS and CDR2 is YFSETQ. V lost 5 bases and J lost 0, with 6 bases in between. The length of the CDR3 is 14 residues. Written as DNA, the CDR3 is TGCGCCAGCAGGGACCACTCCTATAATTCACCCCTCCACTTT. Amino acids: CASRDHSYNSPLHF. Looking up the rest from reference TRBV5-1 and TRBJ1-6 gives the full variable domain: KAGVTQTPRYLIKTRGQQVTLSCSPISGHRSVSWYQQTPGQGLQFLFEYFSETQRNKGNFPGRFSGRQFSNSRSEMNVSTLELGDSALYLCASRDHSYNSPLHFGNGTRLTVT.

This clone was counted a few times. The rearrangement links TRBV10-2 to TRBJ2-1; 9 positions agree with TRBD2. Trimming at V came to 7 bases and at J to 2 bases, leaving 6 bases not matched to a gene. The length of the CDR3 is 15 residues. CDR1 is WSHSY and CDR2 is SAAADI in the germline V gene. The CDR3 loop is CASKPLAGAYNEQFF. Written as DNA, the CDR3 is TGCGCCAGCAAACCTTTAGCGGGAGCCTACAATGAGCAGTTCTTC.